This T cell receptor (beta chain) was observed in a study of blood T cell repertoires in COVID-19. Study context: Specimens from acute and convalescent COVID-19 originated in the United States, Italy and Spain.

The authors' processing: Amplified reference gene primers provided the basis for estimating nucleated cell counts. Profiling relied on immunoSEQ multiplex PCR, and the TCRdb table lists in-frame clones only, not all of them. V, J and clone size were drawn from that table, and D and trimming were deduced from the DNA. The profile shows around 170,000 clones, 80% to 90% of them singletons. CDR1 and CDR2 (germline): KGHSH, LQKENI. The ends were cut back, 3 bases at V and 4 bases at J, with 27 bases in the middle. This CDR3 has 20 amino acids. Sequencing used peripheral blood. This TCR was recovered from a man aged 45-65 years with active or convalescent COVID-19. The V call is TRBV18, the J call TRBJ1-4, with unresolved D. CDR3 residues: CASSPLKRHPRTGNNEKLFF. DNA for the CDR3: TGTGCCAGCTCACCCCTTAAAAGACACCCTAGGACGGGAAATAATGAAAAACTGTTTTTT. The complete variable domain, with remaining parts taken from reference TRBV18 and TRBJ1-4, reads NAGVMQNPRHLVRRRGQEARLRCSPMKGHSHVYWYRQLPEEGLKFMVYLQKENIIDESGMPKERFSAEFPKEGPSILRIQQVVRGDSAAYFCASSPLKRHPRTGNNEKLFFGSGTQLSVL.